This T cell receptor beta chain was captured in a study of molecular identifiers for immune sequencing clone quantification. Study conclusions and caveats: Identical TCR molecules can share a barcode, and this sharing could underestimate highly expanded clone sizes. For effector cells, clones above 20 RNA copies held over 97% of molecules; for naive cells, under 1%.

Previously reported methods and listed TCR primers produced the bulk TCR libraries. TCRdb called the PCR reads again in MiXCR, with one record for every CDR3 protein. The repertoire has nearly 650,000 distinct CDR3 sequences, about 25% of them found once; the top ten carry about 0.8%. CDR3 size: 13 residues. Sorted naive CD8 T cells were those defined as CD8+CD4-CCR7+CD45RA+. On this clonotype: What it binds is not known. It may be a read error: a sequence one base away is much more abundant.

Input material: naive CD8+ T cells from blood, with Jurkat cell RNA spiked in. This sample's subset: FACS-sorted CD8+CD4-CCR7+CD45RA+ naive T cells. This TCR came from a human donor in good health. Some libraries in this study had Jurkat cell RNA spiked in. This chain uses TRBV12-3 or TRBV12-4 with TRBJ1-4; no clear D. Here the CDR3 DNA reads TGTGCCAGCAGTTCATCAAACCTAGAAAGACTGTTTTTT. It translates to CASSSSNLERLFF.